This TCR beta chain was sequenced during a study of cytomegalovirus exposure and HLA in healthy donors. PCR employed 60 Vbeta and 13 Jbeta primers. The assay was immunoSEQ multiplex PCR, and TCRdb's table has in-frame clones only and misses some. The data contain 100,000 to 150,000 clones, about 82% of them singletons. This clone is labeled medium-sized. Trimming took off 5 bases at V and 4 bases at J, with 17 bases between the two ends. Germline V gives CDR1 SEHNR, CDR2 FQNEAQ (reference sequence). This CDR3 contains 15 residues. The source is a man between 25 and 39 years old in good health and CMV-seronegative. The rearrangement links TRBV7-9 to TRBJ1-1, with D unresolved. Specimen: PBMCs. The CDR3 DNA reads as TGTGCCAGCAGCGCTTTAGGCGGAACGGGCACTGAAGCTTTCTTT. It specifies CASSALGGTGTEAFF. Variable domain in full (rest from reference TRBV7-9 and TRBJ1-1): DTGVSQNPRHKITKRGQNVTFRCDPISEHNRLYWYRQTLGQGPEFLTYFQNEAQLEKSRLLSDRFSAERPKGSFSTLEIQRTEQGDSAMYLCASSALGGTGTEAFFGQGTRLTVV.